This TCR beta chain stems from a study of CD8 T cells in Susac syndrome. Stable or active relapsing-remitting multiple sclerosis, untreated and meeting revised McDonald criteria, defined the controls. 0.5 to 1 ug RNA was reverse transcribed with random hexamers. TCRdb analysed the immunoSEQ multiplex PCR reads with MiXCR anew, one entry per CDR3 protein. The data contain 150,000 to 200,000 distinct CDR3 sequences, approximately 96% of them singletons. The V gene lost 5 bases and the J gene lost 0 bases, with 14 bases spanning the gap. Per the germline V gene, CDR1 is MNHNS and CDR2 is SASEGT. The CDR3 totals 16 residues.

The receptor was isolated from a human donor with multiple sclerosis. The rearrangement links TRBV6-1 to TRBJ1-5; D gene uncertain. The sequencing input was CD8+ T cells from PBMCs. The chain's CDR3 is CASSPNAGNSNQPQHF. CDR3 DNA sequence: TGTGCCAGCAGTCCCAACGCCGGGAATAGCAATCAGCCCCAGCATTTT.